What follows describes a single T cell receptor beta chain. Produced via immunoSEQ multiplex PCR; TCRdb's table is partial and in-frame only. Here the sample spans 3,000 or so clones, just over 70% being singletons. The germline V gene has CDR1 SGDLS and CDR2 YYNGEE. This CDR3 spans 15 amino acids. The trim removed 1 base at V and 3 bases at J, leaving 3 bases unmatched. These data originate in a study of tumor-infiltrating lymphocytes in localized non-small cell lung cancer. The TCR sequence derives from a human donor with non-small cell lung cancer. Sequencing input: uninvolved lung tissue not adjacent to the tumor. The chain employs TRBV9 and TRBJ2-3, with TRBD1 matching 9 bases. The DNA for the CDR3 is TGTGCCAGCAGCGTAATCGGACAGGGGACAGATACGCAGTATTTT. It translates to CASSVIGQGTDTQYF.